This is a list of T cell receptor beta chains from one sample in a study of T cells in localized non-small cell lung cancer. Generated by immunoSEQ multiplex PCR, the TCRdb table keeps only in-frame clones and is missing some. The table shows more than 15,000 clones, with roughly 81% occurring only once. The material sequenced was peripheral blood, taken before any cancer treatment. Receptors were obtained from a male donor at least 60 years old with stage I lung adenocarcinoma. Both conserved end residues are part of each CDR3. A D gene is named only where the DNA matches it firmly. Clone size is not always given. Where it is, it says once, few, many or a class for expanded clones.

clone_size	d_call	v_call	j_call	cdr3_aa	cdr3_nt
.	.	TRBV7-8	TRBJ2-5	CASSFGTTQETQYF	TGTGCCAGCAGCTTTGGGACGACACAAGAGACCCAGTACTTC
.	.	TRBV28	TRBJ1-6	CASSFGGVGSPLHF	TGTGCCAGCAGTTTCGGGGGGGTAGGTTCACCCCTCCACTTT
.	TRBD1	TRBV7-2	TRBJ2-1	CASSSSQGAGNEQFF	TGTGCCAGCAGCTCCTCACAGGGGGCGGGCAATGAGCAGTTCTTC
.	.	TRBV13	TRBJ1-1	CASSARRTANTEAFF	TGTGCCAGCAGCGCTCGGCGGACGGCGAACACTGAAGCTTTCTTT
.	.	TRBV6-5	TRBJ2-6	CASSYAGANVLTF	TGTGCCAGCAGTTACGCTGGGGCCAACGTCCTGACTTTC
.	TRBD1	TRBV15	TRBJ2-2	CATSEGTVNTGELFF	TGTGCCACCAGCGAGGGGACAGTAAACACCGGGGAGCTGTTTTTT
.	TRBD1	TRBV4-3	TRBJ1-2	CASSQFSSGTDIYGYTF	TGCGCCAGCAGCCAATTTTCTTCCGGGACAGACATCTATGGCTACACCTTC
.	.	TRBV6-6	TRBJ2-5	CASSWSQETQYF	TGTGCCAGCAGTTGGAGTCAAGAGACCCAGTACTTC
.	.	TRBV7-2	TRBJ2-3	CASSLVGTLADTQYF	TGTGCCAGCAGCTTAGTAGGTACTCTGGCAGATACGCAGTATTTT
.	.	TRBV5-1	TRBJ2-3	CASSPAPFGNTQYF	TGCGCCAGCAGCCCCGCCCCCTTCGGGAATACGCAGTATTTT
.	TRBD1	TRBV7-2	TRBJ2-7	CASSRDGQGWEQYF	TGTGCCAGCAGCCGAGATGGACAGGGGTGGGAGCAGTACTTC
.	TRBD1	TRBV19	TRBJ1-5	CASTGTGGNQPQHF	TGTGCCAGTACTGGGACAGGGGGAAATCAGCCCCAGCATTTT
once	TRBD2	TRBV29-1	TRBJ2-3	CSVERSGGDTDTQYF	TGCAGCGTTGAAAGAAGCGGGGGGGACACAGATACGCAGTATTTT
.	.	TRBV19	TRBJ1-5	CASSQWALMGQPQHF	TGTGCCAGTAGTCAATGGGCCCTAATGGGTCAGCCCCAGCATTTT
.	.	TRBV4-2	TRBJ2-5	CASSQERTEQETQYF	TGTGCCAGCAGCCAAGAGAGGACAGAACAAGAGACCCAGTACTTC
.	.	TRBV7-8	TRBJ2-1	CASSLVVGWGAGNEQFF	TGTGCCAGCAGCTTAGTCGTGGGTTGGGGGGCCGGCAATGAGCAGTTCTTC
.	TRBD1	TRBV28	TRBJ1-5	CASSLRRGSNQPQHF	TGTGCCAGCAGTTTACGCAGGGGGAGCAATCAGCCCCAGCATTTT
.	.	TRBV6-1	TRBJ2-5	CASSEVGPGETQYF	TGTGCCAGCAGTGAAGTAGGACCGGGGGAGACCCAGTACTTC
.	.	TRBV7-9	TRBJ2-7	CASSSWMSHEQYF	TGTGCCAGCAGCTCTTGGATGTCCCACGAGCAGTACTTC
.	.	TRBV4-1	TRBJ2-7	CASSQRVSGTYEQYF	TGCGCCAGCAGCCAGCGGGTTAGCGGAACCTACGAGCAGTACTTC
.	TRBD2	TRBV5-1	TRBJ2-3	CASAPSGGESYTQYF	TGCGCCAGCGCGCCTAGCGGCGGGGAGTCCTATACGCAGTATTTT
.	TRBD2	TRBV5-5	TRBJ2-3	CASSARLAGITDTQYF	TGTGCCAGCAGCGCAAGACTAGCGGGGATCACAGATACGCAGTATTTT
.	.	TRBV19	TRBJ1-6	CASSPFSGGSPLHF	TGTGCCAGTAGTCCTTTTTCGGGCGGTTCACCCCTCCACTTT
.	.	TRBV7-2	TRBJ2-1	CASSLVAGGSSYNEQFF	TGTGCCAGCAGCTTAGTGGCCGGCGGAAGCTCCTACAATGAGCAGTTCTTC
.	.	TRBV4-3	TRBJ2-1	CASSQDAGNYNEQFF	TGCGCCAGCAGCCAAGATGCGGGAAATTACAATGAGCAGTTCTTC
once	.	TRBV6-9	TRBJ2-7	CASRQGDEQYF	TGTGCCAGCCGCCAGGGAGACGAGCAGTACTTC
.	.	TRBV5-4	TRBJ2-6	CASSSPPSAGANVLTF	TGTGCCAGCAGCTCCCCCCCCAGTGCTGGGGCCAACGTCCTGACTTTC
.	.	TRBV5-8	TRBJ2-7	CASSFLGVEQYF	TGTGCCAGCAGCTTTTTGGGTGTCGAGCAGTACTTC
.	TRBD1	TRBV30	TRBJ2-7	CAWSVGAGGYEQYF	TGTGCCTGGAGTGTGGGGGCAGGGGGCTACGAGCAGTACTTC
.	.	TRBV7-3	TRBJ2-1	CASSLGPVYNEQFF	TGTGCCAGCAGCCTCGGACCCGTATACAATGAGCAGTTCTTC
.	TRBD1	TRBV4-2	TRBJ1-6	CASSQAQTGANSPLHF	TGTGCCAGCAGCCAAGCTCAGACAGGGGCGAATTCACCCCTCCACTTT
few	.	TRBV6-5	TRBJ1-4	CASSYSFAANEKLFF	TGTGCCAGCAGTTACTCGTTTGCAGCTAATGAAAAACTGTTTTTT
few	TRBD2	TRBV11-1	TRBJ2-1	CASRTSRLNEQFF	TGTGCCAGCAGGACTAGCCGACTCAATGAGCAGTTCTTC
.	.	TRBV11-2	TRBJ1-6	CASSLDSSSYNSPLHF	TGTGCCAGCAGCTTAGACAGCAGCTCCTATAATTCACCCCTCCACTTT
.	.	TRBV28	TRBJ1-1	CASSLSTGKLAFF	TGTGCCAGCAGTTTATCCACAGGGAAGTTAGCTTTCTTT
.	.	TRBV10-2	TRBJ1-1	CASSEPGEDTEAFF	TGCGCCAGCAGTGAGCCAGGGGAAGACACTGAAGCTTTCTTT
.	TRBD1	TRBV6-8	TRBJ2-7	CASSYGTDWKQYF	TGTGCCAGCAGTTATGGGACAGATTGGAAGCAGTACTTC
.	.	TRBV5-1	TRBJ2-3	CASSLGGSYTDTQYF	TGCGCCAGCAGCTTGGGGGGGTCATACACAGATACGCAGTATTTT
.	TRBD1	TRBV18	TRBJ1-4	CASSPIGLGQGLSNEKLFF	TGTGCCAGCTCACCAATTGGGCTCGGACAGGGGTTGTCTAATGAAAAACTGTTTTTT
.	TRBD1	TRBV11-2	TRBJ1-5	CASSTGTESNQPQHF	TGTGCCAGCAGCACCGGGACAGAGAGCAATCAGCCCCAGCATTTT
.	.	TRBV7-6	TRBJ2-3	CASSDKGADTQYF	TGTGCCAGCAGCGATAAAGGGGCAGATACGCAGTATTTT
.	TRBD1	TRBV7-6	TRBJ2-3	CASSLPRTGGHTDTQYF	TGTGCCAGCAGCTTACCTCGGACAGGGGGCCACACAGATACGCAGTATTTT
.	.	TRBV19	TRBJ2-7	CASSRAPSYEQYF	TGTGCCAGTAGTCGTGCTCCCTCTTACGAGCAGTACTTC